The sequence of this T cell receptor beta chain was determined in a study of T-cell memory formation after mild COVID-19. Study-wide findings and caveats: Clones shrinking from day 15 to 85 showed even CD4/CD8 mixes; later expanders tilted CD4+. Mostly located in CM and EM were contracting CD4+ clones, with contracting CD8+ clones located in EMRA.

As for this clonotype: The antigen remains undetermined.

Amplification by 5'RACE using constant-segment primers produced TCR alpha and TCR beta cDNA libraries that carried sample barcodes and UMIs. Via MiXCR, TCRdb re-called the 5' RACE reads, giving one row per CDR3 protein. The data hold under 550,000 distinct CDR3 sequences, with about a sixth observed a single time. Per germline, CDR1 LGHNT and CDR2 FRNRAP. The CDR3 has 14 residues. V was trimmed by 6 bases and J by 0 bases, leaving 6 bases between them. Sequenced input: PBMCs or a T cell subset sorted from them (not recorded which). V is TRBV12-5 and J is TRBJ2-6; D is undetermined. The sequence derives from a man between 18 and 35 years old who had mild COVID-19 (a few samples of this study predate the infection). Cell type and time point are not known. Here the CDR3 DNA reads TGTGCTAGTGGCCACAGCTCTGGGGCCAACGTCCTGACTTTC. Protein product: CASGHSSGANVLTF.